The rows below give T cell receptor beta chains drawn from one sample of a study of T cells after posttransplantation cyclophosphamide. Sequencing used immunoSEQ multiplex PCR; TCRdb keeps in-frame clones, though not all of them. The table lists a few thousand clones, almost 75% of them singletons. The specimen was CD8+ T cells sorted from PBMCs, collected about 37 weeks after a stem cell transplant with posttransplant cyclophosphamide. The receptors come from a male patient aged 25-45 years who received an allogeneic stem cell transplant from a related donor, was CMV-positive, and had no GVHD. These T cells may partly come from the graft donor. CDR3s include the opening cysteine and the closing phenylalanine or tryptophan. Each record gives: V gene, J gene, CDR3 length, clone size, D gene, CDR3 protein, CDR3 DNA. D genes are given only for firm matches. Only some rows state a clone size, as once, few, many or a class for expanded clones.

V: TRBV2
J: TRBJ1-6
length: 15
size: .
D: .
CDR3: CASGSTTDLNSPLHF
DNA: TGTGCCAGCGGTTCGACTACAGACCTAAATTCACCCCTCCACTTT

V: TRBV6-1
J: TRBJ1-6
length: 18
size: .
D: TRBD1
CDR3: CASSEDLTGEGYNSPLHF
DNA: TGTGCCAGCAGTGAAGACTTAACAGGGGAAGGGTATAATTCACCCCTCCACTTT

V: TRBV25-1
J: TRBJ2-1
length: 16
size: hyperexpanded
D: TRBD2
CDR3: CASGLLAGGPSLEQFF
DNA: TGTGCCAGCGGATTACTAGCGGGGGGGCCTAGTTTGGAGCAGTTCTTC

V: TRBV2
J: TRBJ2-4
length: 14
size: .
D: TRBD2
CDR3: CASLLAGEENIQYF
DNA: TGTGCCAGCCTTTTAGCGGGGGAAGAGAACATTCAGTACTTC

V: TRBV27
J: TRBJ2-7
length: 15
size: .
D: TRBD2
CDR3: CASKSPSGTSYEQYF
DNA: TGTGCCAGCAAATCGCCTAGCGGGACTTCCTACGAGCAGTACTTC

V: TRBV5-1
J: TRBJ1-3
length: 14
size: .
D: .
CDR3: CASSLGLSGNTIYF
DNA: TGCGCCAGCAGCTTGGGTCTCTCTGGAAACACCATATATTTT

V: TRBV30
J: TRBJ2-1
length: 11
size: .
D: .
CDR3: CAWSWYTEQFF
DNA: TGTGCCTGGAGCTGGTACACTGAGCAGTTCTTC

V: TRBV7-9
J: TRBJ1-1
length: 12
size: .
D: .
CDR3: CASSLGGGKAFF
DNA: TGTGCCAGCAGCTTAGGGGGGGGCAAAGCTTTCTTT

V: TRBV7-2
J: TRBJ2-3
length: 14
size: few
D: TRBD2
CDR3: CASSLARRRGMQYF
DNA: TGTGCCAGCAGCTTAGCTCGTCGGCGGGGGATGCAGTATTTT

V: TRBV7-9
J: TRBJ2-3
length: 16
size: .
D: TRBD2
CDR3: CASSGNSGTSTDTQYF
DNA: TGTGCCAGCAGCGGAAATAGCGGGACTAGCACAGATACGCAGTATTTT

V: TRBV19
J: TRBJ2-5
length: 15
size: .
D: TRBD2
CDR3: CASSIGAGVPETQYF
DNA: TGTGCCAGTAGTATAGGAGCGGGGGTCCCAGAGACCCAGTACTTC

V: TRBV7-8
J: TRBJ2-5
length: 17
size: .
D: TRBD2
CDR3: CASSLEPLVAGEETQYF
DNA: TGTGCCAGCAGCTTAGAGCCCCTTGTAGCGGGAGAAGAGACCCAGTACTTC

V: TRBV7-9
J: TRBJ2-7
length: 13
size: once
D: .
CDR3: CASSLWASYEQYF
DNA: TGTGCCAGCAGCTTATGGGCGAGTTACGAGCAGTACTTC

V: TRBV15
J: TRBJ1-4
length: 17
size: .
D: .
CDR3: CATSRVRELPTNEKLFF
DNA: TGTGCCACCAGCAGAGTACGGGAACTACCAACTAATGAAAAACTGTTTTTT

V: TRBV7-6
J: TRBJ2-2
length: 17
size: once
D: TRBD2
CDR3: CASSATSWTSLAGELFF
DNA: TGTGCCAGCAGCGCGACGTCGTGGACTAGCTTGGCGGGGGAGCTGTTTTTT

V: TRBV5-4
J: TRBJ2-7
length: 14
size: .
D: TRBD1
CDR3: CASSPGTVSYEQYF
DNA: TGTGCCAGCAGCCCGGGGACAGTTTCCTACGAGCAGTACTTC

V: TRBV19
J: TRBJ2-1
length: 15
size: .
D: TRBD2
CDR3: CASSIWTSGNNEQFF
DNA: TGTGCCAGTAGTATTTGGACTAGCGGGAACAATGAGCAGTTCTTC

V: TRBV7-8
J: TRBJ1-1
length: 16
size: large
D: TRBD1
CDR3: CASSLAGTGLNTEAFF
DNA: TGTGCCAGCAGCTTGGCCGGGACAGGGTTAAACACTGAAGCTTTCTTT

V: TRBV7-8
J: TRBJ2-1
length: 15
size: few
D: .
CDR3: CASSLEVFRANEQFF
DNA: TGTGCCAGCAGCTTAGAGGTTTTCAGGGCAAATGAGCAGTTCTTC

V: TRBV30
J: TRBJ2-7
length: 13
size: .
D: .
CDR3: CAWDDRSSYEQYF
DNA: TGTGCCTGGGACGACAGGAGCTCCTACGAGCAGTACTTC

V: TRBV28
J: TRBJ2-5
length: 14
size: once
D: TRBD1
CDR3: CASSSRTGWETQYF
DNA: TGTGCCAGCAGTTCCCGGACAGGCTGGGAGACCCAGTACTTC

V: TRBV11-2
J: TRBJ2-7
length: 16
size: .
D: TRBD1
CDR3: CASSLTTGQGSYEQYF
DNA: TGTGCCAGCAGCCTAACCACGGGACAGGGCTCCTACGAGCAGTACTTC

V: TRBV4-3
J: TRBJ2-5
length: 13
size: once
D: .
CDR3: CASSQDSEETQYF
DNA: TGCGCCAGCAGCCAAGATTCCGAAGAGACCCAGTACTTC

V: TRBV27
J: TRBJ1-1
length: 15
size: .
D: .
CDR3: CASSLLRDRHTEAFF
DNA: TGTGCCAGCAGTTTGTTGCGAGACAGGCACACTGAAGCTTTCTTT

V: TRBV7-2
J: TRBJ2-7
length: 14
size: .
D: .
CDR3: CASRGFAGHYEQYF
DNA: TGTGCCAGCAGAGGCTTTGCGGGCCACTACGAGCAGTACTTC

V: TRBV27
J: TRBJ2-6
length: 16
size: .
D: .
CDR3: CASSYTGESGANVLTF
DNA: TGTGCCAGCAGTTACACCGGGGAGTCTGGGGCCAACGTCCTGACTTTC